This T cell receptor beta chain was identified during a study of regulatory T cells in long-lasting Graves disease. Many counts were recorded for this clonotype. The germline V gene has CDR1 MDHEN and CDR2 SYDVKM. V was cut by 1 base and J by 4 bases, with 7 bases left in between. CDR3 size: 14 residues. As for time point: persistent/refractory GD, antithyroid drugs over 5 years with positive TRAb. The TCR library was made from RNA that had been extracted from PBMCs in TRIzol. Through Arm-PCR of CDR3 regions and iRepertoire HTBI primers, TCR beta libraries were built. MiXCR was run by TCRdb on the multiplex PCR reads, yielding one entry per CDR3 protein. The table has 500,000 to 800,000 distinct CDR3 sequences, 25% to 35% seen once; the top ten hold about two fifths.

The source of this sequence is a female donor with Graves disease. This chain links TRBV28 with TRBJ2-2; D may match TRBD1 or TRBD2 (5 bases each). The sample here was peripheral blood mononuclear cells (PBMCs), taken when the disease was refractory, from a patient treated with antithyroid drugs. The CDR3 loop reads CASSLSGTTGELFF. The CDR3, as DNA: TGTGCCAGCAGTTTATCCGGGACCACCGGGGAGCTGTTTTTT.